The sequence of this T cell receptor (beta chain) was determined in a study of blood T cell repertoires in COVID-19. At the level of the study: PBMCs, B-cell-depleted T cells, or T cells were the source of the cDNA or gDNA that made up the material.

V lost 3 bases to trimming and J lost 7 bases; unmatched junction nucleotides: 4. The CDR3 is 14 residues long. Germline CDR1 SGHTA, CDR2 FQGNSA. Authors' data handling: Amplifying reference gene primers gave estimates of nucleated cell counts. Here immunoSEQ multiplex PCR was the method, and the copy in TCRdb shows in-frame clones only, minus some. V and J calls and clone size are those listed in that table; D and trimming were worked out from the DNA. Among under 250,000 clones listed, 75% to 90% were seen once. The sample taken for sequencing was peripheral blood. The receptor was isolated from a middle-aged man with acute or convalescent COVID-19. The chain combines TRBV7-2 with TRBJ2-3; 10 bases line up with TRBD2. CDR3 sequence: CASSLASGSYTQYF. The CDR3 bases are TGTGCCAGCAGCTTGGCTAGCGGGAGTTATACGCAGTATTTT. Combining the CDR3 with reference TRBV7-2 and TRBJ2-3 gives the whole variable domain GAGVSQSPSNKVTEKGKDVELRCDPISGHTALYWYRQSLGQGLEFLIYFQGNSAPDKSGLPSDRFSAERTGGSVSTLTIQRTQQEDSAVYLCASSLASGSYTQYFGPGTRLTVL.